This TCR beta chain was observed in a study of shared clonotypes between healthy human individuals. Trimming shortened V by 0 bases and J by 8 bases, and 5 bases separated the two germline ends. The CDR3 is 12 amino acids. Germline loops: CDR1 LNHDA, CDR2 SQIVND (reference sequence). Profiled with immunoSEQ multiplex PCR; TCRdb holds only in-frame clones, not every one. The repertoire holds 1,400,000 or so clones, with around 98.5% as singletons. The sample taken for sequencing was naive CD4+ T cells sorted from blood. Subset given: CD45RA+ positively selected. The TCR comes from a man aged 25 to 40 in good health. The gene calls are TRBV19 and TRBJ2-1; D gene uncertain. DNA for the CDR3: TGTGCCAGTAGTATAGAAGTCGATGAGCAGTTCTTC. Its protein is CASSIEVDEQFF.